Each of the 2 T cell receptor beta chains below was sequenced from the same sample in a study of blood T cell repertoires in COVID-19. Here immunoSEQ multiplex PCR was the method, and the copy in TCRdb shows in-frame clones only, minus some. The table records about 95,000 clones, 70% to 90% of them present only once. The specimen was peripheral blood. These receptors were taken from a human donor in a cohort sampled during active COVID-19.

The chain links TRBV7-9 to TRBJ2-3, with TRBD2 as a possible D gene (5 bases). Germline V gives CDR1 SEHNR, CDR2 FQNEAQ (reference sequence). The CDR3 runs 15 residues. V was cut by 5 bases and J by 0 bases, with 12 bases left in between. CDR3 amino acids: CASSATRASTDTQYF. The CDR3 DNA reads as TGTGCCAGCAGCGCAACTAGGGCTAGCACAGATACGCAGTATTTT.

The rearrangement uses TRBV10-1 and TRBJ1-5, with D unclear. Germline-derived CDR1 and CDR2 are WNHNN and SYGVQD (reference sequence). The CDR3 length is 13 residues. Trimming removed 5 bases at V and 6 bases at J, with 11 bases between. The CDR3 sequence is CASSPGTGQPQHF. As DNA, the CDR3 is TGCGCCAGCAGTCCCGGAACGGGTCAGCCCCAGCATTTT.